This T cell receptor beta chain was sequenced in a study of T cells in Graves' hyperthyroidism and ophthalmopathy. Study at large: The authors collected peripheral blood at initial diagnosis, before any treatment.

Study conclusions and caveats: Before onset, by a median of about seven months, the model predicted ophthalmopathy. Blood samples included most of the expanded thyroid clonotypes exceeding 0.001. Ophthalmopathy was separated from stable hyperthyroidism by a 13 V-J model.

This clonotype showed up just a few times. Antigen unknown. Researchers took RNA transcripts and amplified the TCR beta CDR3 regions from them. An initial round of RT-PCR targeting the TCR CDR3 relied on the HTBI primer set. TCRdb re-called the multiplex PCR reads through MiXCR, storing one row per CDR3 protein. Seen here are hundreds of thousands of distinct CDR3 sequences, around 15% observed once, and the top ten hold roughly 10%. The V and J ends lost 9 bases and 5 bases respectively, with 26 bases between them. The CDR3 is 16 residues long. This chain connects TRBV12-3 or TRBV12-4 to TRBJ2-7; D is undetermined. The sequenced sample was blood. This sequence was found in a young woman with Graves' hyperthyroidism. Here the CDR3 reads CASTSPPTDHWDEQYF. CDR3 DNA: TGTGCCAGTACTTCTCCCCCTACTGATCACTGGGACGAGCAGTACTTC.